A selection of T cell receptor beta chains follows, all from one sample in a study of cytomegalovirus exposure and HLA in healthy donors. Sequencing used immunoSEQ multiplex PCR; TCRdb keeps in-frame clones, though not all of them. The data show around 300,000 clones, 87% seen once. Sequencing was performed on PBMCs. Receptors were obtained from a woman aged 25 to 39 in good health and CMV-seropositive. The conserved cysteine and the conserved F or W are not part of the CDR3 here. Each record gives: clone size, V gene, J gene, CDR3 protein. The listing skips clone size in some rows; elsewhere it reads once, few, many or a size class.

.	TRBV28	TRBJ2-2	ASSPPSGTRTGELF
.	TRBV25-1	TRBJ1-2	ASSIHPGNGYT
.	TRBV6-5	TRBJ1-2	ASNDRGLTGYT
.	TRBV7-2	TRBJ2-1	ASSLSWRDNEQF
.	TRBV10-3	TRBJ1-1	AISRDREGANTEAF
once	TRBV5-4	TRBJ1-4	ASSTYTSATNEKLF
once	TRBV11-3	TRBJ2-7	ASSHGGTGEQY
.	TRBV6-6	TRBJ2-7	ASSYQGASSYEQY
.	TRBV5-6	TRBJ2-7	ASSYRDRDEQY
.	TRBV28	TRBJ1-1	ASSLTGTGGLTEAF
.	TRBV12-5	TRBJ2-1	ASGFAGTSRNEQF
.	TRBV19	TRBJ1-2	ASSISDRGGYGYT
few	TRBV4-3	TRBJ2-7	ASSPQAGGSYEQY
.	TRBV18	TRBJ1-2	ASSNNQGTGYGYT
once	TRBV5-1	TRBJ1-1	ASSDGTPPGQTF
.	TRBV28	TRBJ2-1	ASVEGLNNEQF
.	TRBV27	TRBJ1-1	ASSPREGTANTEAF
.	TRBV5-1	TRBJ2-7	ASSPGQGKGREQY
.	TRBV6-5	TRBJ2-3	ASSYRGSTDTQY
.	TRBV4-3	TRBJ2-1	ASSQGLAGVNEQF
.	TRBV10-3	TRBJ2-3	AISSPSGWGVTDTQY
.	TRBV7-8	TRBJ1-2	ASRAYQGGYGYT
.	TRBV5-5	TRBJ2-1	ASSPSPVLTGSSYNEQF
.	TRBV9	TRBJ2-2	ASSPYLGNTGELF
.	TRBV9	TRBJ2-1	ASSVGGGDRSYNEQF
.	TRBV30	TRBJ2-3	AWVTGSGSDTQY
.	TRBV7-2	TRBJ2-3	ASSLGITDTQY
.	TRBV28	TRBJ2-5	ASSHALETQY
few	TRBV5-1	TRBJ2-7	ASSLVGYPSDEQY
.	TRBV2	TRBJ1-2	ATVGPGQVRDGYT
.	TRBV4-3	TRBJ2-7	ASSLRQADEQY
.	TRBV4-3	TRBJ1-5	ASSQDPGQGGQPQH
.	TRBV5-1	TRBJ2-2	ASSYDWPSTGELF
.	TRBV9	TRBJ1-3	ASSGQSGNTIY
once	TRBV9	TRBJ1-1	ASSITGSTEAF
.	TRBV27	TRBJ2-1	ASSLIGSGNEQF
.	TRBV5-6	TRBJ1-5	ASTTWAGGSNQPQH
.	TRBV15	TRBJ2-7	ATSREGGGNEQY
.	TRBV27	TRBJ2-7	ASSDRVNEQY
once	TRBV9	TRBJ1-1	ASSVGVETGVSEAF
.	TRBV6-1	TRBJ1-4	ASGPGGTYEKLF
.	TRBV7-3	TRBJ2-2	ASSMSAGELF
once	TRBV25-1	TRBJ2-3	ASGGVGTQITDTQY
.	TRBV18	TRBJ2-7	ASSPPWSNPNDYEQY
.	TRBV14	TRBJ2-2	ASSQVRGGELF
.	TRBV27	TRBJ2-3	ASSLYRGGTDTQY
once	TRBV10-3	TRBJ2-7	AISESGGKEQY
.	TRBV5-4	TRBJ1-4	ASSLRGRTTNEKLF
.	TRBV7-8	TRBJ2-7	ASSLKRTGIYEQY
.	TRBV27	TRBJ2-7	ASSLSHLAGGAYEQY
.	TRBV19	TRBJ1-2	ASDPTGSYGYT
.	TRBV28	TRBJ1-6	ASSLSGGGSSPLH
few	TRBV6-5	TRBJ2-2	ASSYGQVSGELF
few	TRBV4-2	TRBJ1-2	ASSQDFDRLDYGYT
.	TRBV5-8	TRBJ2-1	ASTGTATYNEQF